The clone carrying this T cell receptor (beta chain) was observed at least ten times. Its matching antigen is unknown. Time point denoted: longitudinal time-point 1 (baseline). Stored at -80 C, 2 million PBMCs were the source of the unsorted libraries. Synthesis of cDNA was carried out by template-switch 5'RACE. The reaction used 10-nucleotide random UMIs. TCRdb reprocessed the 5' RACE reads with MiXCR, giving one entry per CDR3 protein. The data contain tens of thousands of distinct CDR3 sequences, over 8.5% of them singletons. This sample stems from a study of neurological immune-mediated disorders. General study results and limits: Multiple sclerosis, the disease with the least TCR clonal expansion, fell below healthy controls, whereas HTLV-1-associated myelopathy showed the most.

V shed 1 base and J shed 7 bases, with 10 bases lying between them. CDR3 length: 14 amino acids. The V gene's germline CDR1 is MGHRA and CDR2 YSYEKL. The source is a male donor with HTLV-1-associated myelopathy (HAM/TSP). The specimen was PBMCs. The V gene is TRBV4-1, the J gene TRBJ1-4; TRBD1 is a possible D gene (5 bases). Here the CDR3 reads CASSQGQRIEKLFF. CDR3 sequence (DNA): TGCGCCAGCAGCCAAGGACAGAGGATTGAAAAACTGTTTTTT.